The sample holds a few counts of the clone carrying this T cell receptor beta chain. Its matching antigen is unknown. V shed 2 bases and J shed 6 bases, with 8 bases lying between them. This CDR3 contains 12 residues. The germline CDR1 and CDR2 sequences are KGHSH and LQKENI. The sample is drawn from a study of OX40 agonist ivuxolimab in advanced cancers. Study background: Under the entry rules, prior anti-PD-1, anti-PD-L1 or anti-CTLA-4 therapy was allowed, and 40% had some.

Whole-study findings and limits: Within 6 weeks, CD4+ and CD8+ blood T cells expanded clonally at 0.1 to 3.0 mg/kg.

The repertoire was sequenced with immunoSEQ multiplex PCR; TCRdb's copy has only in-frame clones and lacks some. Counted here are around 100,000 clones, under 95% occurring once; the ten biggest clones make up under 0.65%. The chain couples TRBV18 to TRBJ2-7; D is undetermined. The specimen was CD4+ or CD8+ T cells sorted from blood, collected in a trial of the OX40 agonist ivuxolimab. The receptor's source is an adult with an advanced solid tumor such as melanoma, head and neck, liver or kidney cancer. The chain's CDR3 is CASSPGPTEQYF. The CDR3 bases are TGTGCCAGCTCACCAGGACCAACCGAGCAGTACTTC.